This T cell receptor beta chain was documented in a study of blood T cell repertoires in COVID-19. About the research overall: Sources were T cells, B-cell-depleted T cells, or PBMCs; the material itself was cDNA or gDNA.

From germline, CDR1 is SGDLS and CDR2 YYNGEE. CDR3 length equals 13 residues. V dropped 4 bases and J dropped 8 bases, with 15 bases sitting between them. As originally analysed: Cell counts per sample came from amplifying reference gene primers. Profiled with immunoSEQ multiplex PCR; TCRdb holds only in-frame clones, not every one. That table furnishes V, J and clone size, whereas the DNA furnished D and trimming. The sample yields 85,000 to 130,000 clones, about 86% seen once. This clone appeared many times. This sequence joins TRBV9 and TRBJ1-1, with D uncertain. The clonotype originates from a woman older than 75 with active or convalescent COVID-19. The sample consisted of peripheral blood. The CDR3: CASSPLPPGEAFF. In nucleotides, the CDR3 is TGTGCCAGCAGCCCCCTTCCCCCAGGAGAAGCTTTCTTT.